This T cell receptor beta chain is drawn from a study of blood T cell repertoires in COVID-19. Assay: immunoSEQ multiplex PCR; the TCRdb copy retains only in-frame clones and omits some. The sample shows some 220,000 clones, 80% of them seen only once. Germline lookup yields CDR1 SGHVS and CDR2 FQNEAQ. The CDR3 has 14 residues. V gave up 2 bases and J gave up 1 base, with 8 bases separating them. The chain employs TRBV7-8 and TRBJ1-1, with D hard to call. The source is a human donor in a cohort sampled during active COVID-19. Sequencing was done on a sample of peripheral blood. The CDR3 spells CASSLPGSNTEAFF. The DNA of the CDR3 is TGTGCCAGCAGCTTACCGGGATCGAACACTGAAGCTTTCTTT.